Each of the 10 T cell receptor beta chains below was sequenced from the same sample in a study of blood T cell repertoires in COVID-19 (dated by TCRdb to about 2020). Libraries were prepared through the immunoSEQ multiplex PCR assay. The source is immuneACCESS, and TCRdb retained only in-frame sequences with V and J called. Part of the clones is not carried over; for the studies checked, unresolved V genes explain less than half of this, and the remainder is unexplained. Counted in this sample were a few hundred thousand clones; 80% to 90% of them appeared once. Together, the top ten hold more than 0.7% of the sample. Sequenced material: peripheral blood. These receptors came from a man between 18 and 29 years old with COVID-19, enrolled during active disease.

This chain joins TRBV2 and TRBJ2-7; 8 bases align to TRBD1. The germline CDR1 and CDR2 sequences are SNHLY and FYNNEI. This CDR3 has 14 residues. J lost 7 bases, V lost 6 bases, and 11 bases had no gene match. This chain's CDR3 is CASSAGQGTGEQYF. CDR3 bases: TGTGCCAGCAGCGCCGGACAGGGTACGGGGGAGCAGTACTTC.

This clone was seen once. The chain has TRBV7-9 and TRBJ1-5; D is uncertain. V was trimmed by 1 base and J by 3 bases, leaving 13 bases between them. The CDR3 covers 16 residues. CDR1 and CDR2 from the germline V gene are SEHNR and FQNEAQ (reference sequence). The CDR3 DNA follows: TGTGCCAGCAGCTTAGGACTCCTACCCGACAATCAGCCCCAGCATTTT. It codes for CASSLGLLPDNQPQHF. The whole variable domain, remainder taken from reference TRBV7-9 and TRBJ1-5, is DTGVSQNPRHKITKRGQNVTFRCDPISEHNRLYWYRQTLGQGPEFLTYFQNEAQLEKSRLLSDRFSAERPKGSFSTLEIQRTEQGDSAMYLCASSLGLLPDNQPQHFGDGTRLSIL.

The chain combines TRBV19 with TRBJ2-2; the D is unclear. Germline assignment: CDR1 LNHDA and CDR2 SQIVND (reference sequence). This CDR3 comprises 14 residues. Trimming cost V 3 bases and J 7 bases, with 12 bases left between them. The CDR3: CASSIGISFGELFF. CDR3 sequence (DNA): TGTGCCAGTAGTATCGGTATATCGTTCGGGGAGCTGTTTTTT.

CDR3 in amino acids: CASSRSPDYEQYF. For the CDR3, the DNA is TGCGCCAGCAGCCGGTCACCAGACTACGAGCAGTACTTC. The chain couples TRBV4-1 to TRBJ2-7, with D uncertain. Germline CDR1 reads MGHRA; CDR2 reads YSYEKL. The CDR3 has 13 amino acids. V lost 4 bases, J lost 3 bases, and 10 bases lay in between.

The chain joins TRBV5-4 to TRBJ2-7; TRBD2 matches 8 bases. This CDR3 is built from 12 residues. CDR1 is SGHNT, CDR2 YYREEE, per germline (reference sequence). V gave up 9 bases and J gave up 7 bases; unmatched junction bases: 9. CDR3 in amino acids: CATPGLGGEQYF. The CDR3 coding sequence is TGTGCCACCCCGGGACTAGGGGGAGAGCAGTACTTC.

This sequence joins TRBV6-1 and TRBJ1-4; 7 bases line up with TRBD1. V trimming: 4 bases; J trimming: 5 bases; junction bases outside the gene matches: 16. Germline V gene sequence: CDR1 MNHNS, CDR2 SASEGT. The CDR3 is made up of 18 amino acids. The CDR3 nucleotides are TGTGCCAGCAGTGCAAGTAGACAGGGCGGCCGACCGAATGAAAAACTGTTTTTT. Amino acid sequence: CASSASRQGGRPNEKLFF.

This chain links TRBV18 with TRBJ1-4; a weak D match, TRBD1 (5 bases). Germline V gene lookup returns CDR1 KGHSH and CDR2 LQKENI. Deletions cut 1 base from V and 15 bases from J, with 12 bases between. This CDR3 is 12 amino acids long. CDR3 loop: CASSPREGRLFF. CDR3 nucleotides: TGTGCCAGCTCACCACGAGAGGGGAGGTTGTTTTTT.

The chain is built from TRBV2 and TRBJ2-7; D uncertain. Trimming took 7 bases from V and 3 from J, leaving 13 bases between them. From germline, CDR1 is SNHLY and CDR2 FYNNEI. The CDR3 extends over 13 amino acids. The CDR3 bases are TGTGCCAGCAACGGTGTAGTATACTACGAGCAGTACTTC. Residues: CASNGVVYYEQYF.

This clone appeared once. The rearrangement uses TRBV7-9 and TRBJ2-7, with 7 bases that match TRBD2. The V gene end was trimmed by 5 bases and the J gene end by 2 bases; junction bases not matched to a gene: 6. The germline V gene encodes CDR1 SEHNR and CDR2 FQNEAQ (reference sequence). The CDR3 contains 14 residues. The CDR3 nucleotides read TGTGCCAGCAGCCCAGCGGGGATACCCTACGAGCAGTACTTC. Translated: CASSPAGIPYEQYF.

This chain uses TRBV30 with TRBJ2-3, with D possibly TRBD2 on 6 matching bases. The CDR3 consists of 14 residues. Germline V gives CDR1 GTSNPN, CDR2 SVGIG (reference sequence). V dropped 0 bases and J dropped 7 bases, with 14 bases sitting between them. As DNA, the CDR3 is TGTGCCTGGAGTGTCGGGACTGGTTACCATACGCAGTATTTT. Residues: CAWSVGTGYHTQYF.